This T cell receptor beta chain is drawn from a study of siplizumab effects on memory and regulatory T cells. Only in-frame clones appear in the TCRdb table, and some are missing; sequencing was by immunoSEQ multiplex PCR. The sample lists some 65,000 clones; 88% were seen once. J lost 9 bases, V lost 6 bases, and 9 bases had no gene match. This CDR3 region has 14 residues. CDR1 MNHEY and CDR2 SVGAGI come from the germline V gene. The V call is TRBV6-5, the J call TRBJ2-1, with TRBD2 matching 9 bases. Input material: Tregs sorted from blood. This clonotype was sampled from a human donor in good health. The DNA for the CDR3 is TGTGCCAGCAGGCGGGGTAGCGGGAGAGGTGAGCAGTTCTTC. Translation: CASRRGSGRGEQFF.